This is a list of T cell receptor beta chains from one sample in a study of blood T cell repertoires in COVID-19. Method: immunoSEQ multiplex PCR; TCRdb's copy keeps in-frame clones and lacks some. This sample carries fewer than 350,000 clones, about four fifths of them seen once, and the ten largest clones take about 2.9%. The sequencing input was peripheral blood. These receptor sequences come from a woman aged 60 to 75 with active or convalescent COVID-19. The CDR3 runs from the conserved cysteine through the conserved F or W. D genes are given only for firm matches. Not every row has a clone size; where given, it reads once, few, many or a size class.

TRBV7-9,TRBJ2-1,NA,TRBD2,TGTGCCAGCAGCTTAGGGAGCGGGGGGACGGATGAGCAGTTCTTC,CASSLGSGGTDEQFF
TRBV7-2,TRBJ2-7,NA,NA,TGTGCCAGCAGCCTTATCTCCTACGAGCAGTACTTC,CASSLISYEQYF
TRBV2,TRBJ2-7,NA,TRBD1,TGTGCCAGCAGTGAAGGCAGGGGGCGCTGGTTC,CASSEGRGRWF
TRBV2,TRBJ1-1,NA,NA,TGTGCCAGCAGTGAAAGCCAGGCCCAGTCGGTCACTGAAGCTTTCTTT,CASSESQAQSVTEAFF
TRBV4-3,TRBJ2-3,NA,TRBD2,TGCGCCAGCAGCCGACTCACCGGACTAGCGGGGGGGTCGCAAGATACGCAGTATTTT,CASSRLTGLAGGSQDTQYF
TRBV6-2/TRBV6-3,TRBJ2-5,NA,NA,TGTGCCAGCAGCCGAGAGGGATTTGGGACCCAGTACTTC,CASSREGFGTQYF
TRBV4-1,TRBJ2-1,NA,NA,TGCGCCAGCAGCCAAGAGTCGCGGGTGGGGTACTACAATGAGCAGTTCTTC,CASSQESRVGYYNEQFF
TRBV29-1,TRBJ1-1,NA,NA,TGCAGCGTTGGTTTGGGGAGAATCATGAACACTGAAGCTTTCTTT,CSVGLGRIMNTEAFF
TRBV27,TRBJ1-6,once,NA,TGTGCCAGCAGTTTTCGGGCGGGAGCAGAATATAATTCACCCCTCCACTTT,CASSFRAGAEYNSPLHF
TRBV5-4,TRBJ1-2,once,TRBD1,TGTGCCAGCACCCAGGGGGACAGTCTGGTCTATGGCTACACCTTC,CASTQGDSLVYGYTF
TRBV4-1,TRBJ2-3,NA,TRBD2,TGCGCCAGCAGCCAAGGGACTAGCGGGGGGATCACAGATACGCAGTATTTT,CASSQGTSGGITDTQYF
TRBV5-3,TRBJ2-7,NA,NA,TGTGCCAGAAGCTTTATACTAGAGCCCGAGCAGTACTTC,CARSFILEPEQYF
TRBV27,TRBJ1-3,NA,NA,TGTGCCAGCAGCTCTCCCGGACAACCTTCTGGAAACACCATATATTTT,CASSSPGQPSGNTIYF
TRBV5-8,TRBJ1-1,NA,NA,TGTGCCAGCAGCTGGGGGAGGTCCGGGGACACTGAAGCTTTCTTT,CASSWGRSGDTEAFF
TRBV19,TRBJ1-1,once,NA,TGTGCCAGTAGTATTATGCGGCAGGGGGAAGCTTTCTTT,CASSIMRQGEAFF
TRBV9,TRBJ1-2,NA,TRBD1,TGTGCCAGCAGCGTAAGGATCGCAGGGGGAGGCTACACCTTC,CASSVRIAGGGYTF
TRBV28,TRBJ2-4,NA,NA,TGTGCCAGCAGTCCGGGACACCTCCTGCAAAACATTCAGTACTTC,CASSPGHLLQNIQYF
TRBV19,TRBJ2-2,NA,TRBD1,TGTGCCAGTAGTACCACCGGGACAGGGTCCGGGGAGCTGTTTTTT,CASSTTGTGSGELFF
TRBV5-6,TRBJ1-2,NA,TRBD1,TGTGCCAGCAGCGGCGACAGGGGATCCTACTATGGCTACACCTTC,CASSGDRGSYYGYTF
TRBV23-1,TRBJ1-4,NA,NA,TGCGCCAGCAGTCAATGGTCATTCCCAGCAACTAATGAAAAACTGTTTTTT,CASSQWSFPATNEKLFF
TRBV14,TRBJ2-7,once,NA,TGTGCCAGCAGCCCGCGGGGTGGGGTCCGGGAGCAGTACTTC,CASSPRGGVREQYF
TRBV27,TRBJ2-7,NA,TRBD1,TGTGCCAGCAGTCCCGGGACAGGGGCTCTCGAGCAGTACTTC,CASSPGTGALEQYF
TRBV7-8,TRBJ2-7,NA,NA,TGTGCCAGCAGCTTAGGACAGGGAGGATACGAGCAGTACTTC,CASSLGQGGYEQYF
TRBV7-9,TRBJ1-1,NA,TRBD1,TGTGCCAGCAGCCCGCGGACAGGGATTAACACTGAAGCTTTCTTT,CASSPRTGINTEAFF
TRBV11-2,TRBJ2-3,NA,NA,TGTGCCAGCAGCCGGGGGGATACGCAGTATTTT,CASSRGDTQYF
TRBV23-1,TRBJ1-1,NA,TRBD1,TGCGCCAGCAGTCAACGCCCTCGGACAGGGAGGAACACTGAAGCTTTCTTT,CASSQRPRTGRNTEAFF
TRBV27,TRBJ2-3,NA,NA,TGTGCCAGCAGTTTTGGGCTGGTCGATACGCAGTATTTT,CASSFGLVDTQYF
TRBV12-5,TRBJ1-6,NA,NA,TGTGCTAGTGGTTTGAAGCGAGAGGTCTATAATTCACCCCTCCACTTT,CASGLKREVYNSPLHF
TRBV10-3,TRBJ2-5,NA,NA,TGTGCCATCAGTGGAGGGGTTCGGGGAGGGGGAGAGACCCAGTACTTC,CAISGGVRGGGETQYF
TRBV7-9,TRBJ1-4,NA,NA,TGTGCCAGCAGCTTAGCGGGCAGGGGAGGGAATGAAAAACTGTTTTTT,CASSLAGRGGNEKLFF
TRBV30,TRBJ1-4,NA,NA,TGTGCCTGGAGTCCCCTCTCAGGGCCTAATGAAAAACTGTTTTTT,CAWSPLSGPNEKLFF
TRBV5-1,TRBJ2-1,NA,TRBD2,TGCGCCAGCAGCTTGGGACTAGCGGGCCTCTCCTACAATGAGCAGTTCTTC,CASSLGLAGLSYNEQFF
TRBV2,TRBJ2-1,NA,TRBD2,TGTGCCAGCAGTGAATCCAGCGGGGGGGCCGGTGAGCAGTTCTTC,CASSESSGGAGEQFF
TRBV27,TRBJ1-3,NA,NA,TGTGCCAGCAGTTCGCAGGGTGGGACCATATATTTT,CASSSQGGTIYF
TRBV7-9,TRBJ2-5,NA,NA,TGTGCCAGCAGCTTAGGCGGGGACAGCTCAGACTTC,CASSLGGDSSDF
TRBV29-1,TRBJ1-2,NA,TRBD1,TGCAGCGTTGAAGCCAGCGGACAGGGTAAAATCTATGGCTACACCTTC,CSVEASGQGKIYGYTF
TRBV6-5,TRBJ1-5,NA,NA,TGTGCCAGCAGTTACAATCGGGGACAGCCCCAGCATTTT,CASSYNRGQPQHF
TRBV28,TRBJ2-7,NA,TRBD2,TGTGCCAGCAGTCTATCTAGCGGGGGGCGGGCCCCGTACGAGCAGTACTTC,CASSLSSGGRAPYEQYF
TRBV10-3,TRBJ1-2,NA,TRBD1,TGTGCCATCAGTGAAAACAGGGGCGGCCCTCCCTATGGCTACACCTTC,CAISENRGGPPYGYTF
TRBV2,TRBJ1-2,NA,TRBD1,TGTGCCACCCCCAGGGGGCTCACCTATGGCTACACCTTC,CATPRGLTYGYTF
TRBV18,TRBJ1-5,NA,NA,TGTGCCAGCTCACCAGATCGCGGGAATCAGCCCCAGCATTTT,CASSPDRGNQPQHF
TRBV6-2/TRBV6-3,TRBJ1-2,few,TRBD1,TGTGCCAGCAGCCTGACAGGGGTTTATGGCTACACCTTC,CASSLTGVYGYTF
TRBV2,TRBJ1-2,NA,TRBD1,TGTGCCAGCAGTGAAAATAGAGACAGGGGTCGAAGTGGCTACACCTTC,CASSENRDRGRSGYTF
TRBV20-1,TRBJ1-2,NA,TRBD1,TGCAGTGCTAGTGCGTCAGGGGGTTCCTTTAAAGGCGGCTACACCTTC,CSASASGGSFKGGYTF
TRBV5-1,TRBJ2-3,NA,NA,TGCGCCAGCAGCTCCGGGACTGCTGATACGCAGTATTTT,CASSSGTADTQYF